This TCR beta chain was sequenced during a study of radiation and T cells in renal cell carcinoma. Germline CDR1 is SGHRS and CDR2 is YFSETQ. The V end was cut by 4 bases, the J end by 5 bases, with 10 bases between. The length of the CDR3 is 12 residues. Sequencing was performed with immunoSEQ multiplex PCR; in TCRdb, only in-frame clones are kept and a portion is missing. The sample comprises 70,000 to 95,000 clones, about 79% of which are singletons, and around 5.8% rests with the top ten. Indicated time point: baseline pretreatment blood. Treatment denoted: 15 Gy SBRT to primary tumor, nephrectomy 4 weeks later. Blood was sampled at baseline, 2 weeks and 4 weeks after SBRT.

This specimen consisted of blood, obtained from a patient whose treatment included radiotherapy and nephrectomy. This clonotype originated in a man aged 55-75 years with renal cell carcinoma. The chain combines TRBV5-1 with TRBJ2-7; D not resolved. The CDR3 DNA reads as TGCGCCAGCAGCGGCGAGTCCCACGAGCAGTACTTC. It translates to CASSGESHEQYF.